The clone carrying this T cell receptor beta chain was seen a handful of times. V lost 0 bases and J lost 2, with 5 bases in between. CDR3 size: 14 residues. Per germline, CDR1 MNHEY and CDR2 SVGAGI. The table came from immunoSEQ multiplex PCR; TCRdb's copy has only in-frame clones and leaves some out. This table holds roughly 70,000 clones, 85% found once. The data were taken from a study of OX40 agonist ivuxolimab in advanced cancers. Specimen: CD4+ or CD8+ T cells sorted from blood, collected in a trial of the OX40 agonist ivuxolimab. This TCR derives from an adult with an advanced solid tumor such as melanoma, head and neck, liver or kidney cancer. V is TRBV6-5 and J is TRBJ1-5; D remains ambiguous. DNA for the CDR3: TGTGCCAGCAGTTACTCCTATGGCAATCAGCCCCAGCATTTT. This gives the protein CASSYSYGNQPQHF.